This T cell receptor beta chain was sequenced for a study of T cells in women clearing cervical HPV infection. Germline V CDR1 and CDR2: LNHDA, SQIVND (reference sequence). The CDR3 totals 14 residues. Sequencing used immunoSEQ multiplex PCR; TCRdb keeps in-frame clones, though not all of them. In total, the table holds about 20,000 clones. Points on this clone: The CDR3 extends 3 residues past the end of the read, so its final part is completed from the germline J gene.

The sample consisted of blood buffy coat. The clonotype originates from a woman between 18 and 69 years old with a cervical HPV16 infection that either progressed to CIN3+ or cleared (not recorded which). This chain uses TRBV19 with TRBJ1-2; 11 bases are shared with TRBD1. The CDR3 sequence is CATLDRGLPDTYTF. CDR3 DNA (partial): TGTGCCACCTTGGACAGGGGGCTGCCAGATACC.